This note documents a single TCR beta chain sequence. The target antigen is unknown. The data belong to a study of a mutant IDH1 vaccine in newly diagnosed glioma. Background on the study: Former treatment meant radiotherapy, temozolomide, or both; the majority had gotten both.

Time point reported: baseline, week 1 (first vaccination visit). Stated treatment: pre-vaccination baseline after standard-of-care therapy. Each tumor in the donors was a new WHO grade 3 or 4 astrocytoma, IDH1-mutant and ATRX-lost. V was shortened by 6 bases and J by 4 bases, with 10 bases between the two germline ends. The V gene's germline CDR1 is MNHEY and CDR2 SVGAGI. There are 13 residues in the CDR3. Study observations and caveats: The authors found pseudoprogression apparently unrelated to changes in top peripheral T cell clonotypes.

TCRdb's copy holds only in-frame clones and misses some; the assay was immunoSEQ multiplex PCR. This table holds 15,000 to 20,000 clones, around 95% found once. The TCR comes from a woman aged 18-29 years with glioma. Some clones in this sample may be carry-over from other donors' samples. This specimen consisted of peripheral blood mononuclear cells (PBMCs), obtained from a glioma patient treated with radiotherapy, temozolomide or both. The V gene is TRBV6-5, the J gene TRBJ1-5; a weak D match, TRBD1 (5 bases). The CDR3 loop reads CASSPRGNQPQHF. The CDR3 coding sequence is TGTGCCAGCAGCCCCCGGGGGAATCAGCCCCAGCATTTT.